This T cell receptor beta chain was profiled in a study of T cells in Graves' hyperthyroidism and ophthalmopathy. This clonotype showed up many times. The CDR3 has 16 residues. CDR1 is MNHNS and CDR2 is SASEGT in the germline V gene. V shed 2 bases and J shed 3 bases, with 14 bases lying between them. Amplification yielded TCR beta CDR3 regions, with RNA transcripts as the source. With the HTBI primer set, the TCR CDR3 went through a first round of RT-PCR. TCRdb ran MiXCR on the multiplex PCR reads and lists one entry per CDR3 protein. The sample lists roughly 720,000 distinct CDR3 sequences; roughly 17% were seen once. Used for diagnoses were clinical symptoms, serum thyroxine and TRAb, thyroid ultrasound and orbital computed tomography.

The specimen sequenced was blood. The rearrangement links TRBV6-1 to TRBJ1-5; TRBD1 is a possible D gene (5 bases). The TCR comes from a man aged 50 or older with Graves' hyperthyroidism. The CDR3 here is CASSEKGYGNNQPQHF. CDR3 nucleotides: TGTGCCAGCAGTGAAAAGGGGTACGGGAACAATCAGCCCCAGCATTTT.